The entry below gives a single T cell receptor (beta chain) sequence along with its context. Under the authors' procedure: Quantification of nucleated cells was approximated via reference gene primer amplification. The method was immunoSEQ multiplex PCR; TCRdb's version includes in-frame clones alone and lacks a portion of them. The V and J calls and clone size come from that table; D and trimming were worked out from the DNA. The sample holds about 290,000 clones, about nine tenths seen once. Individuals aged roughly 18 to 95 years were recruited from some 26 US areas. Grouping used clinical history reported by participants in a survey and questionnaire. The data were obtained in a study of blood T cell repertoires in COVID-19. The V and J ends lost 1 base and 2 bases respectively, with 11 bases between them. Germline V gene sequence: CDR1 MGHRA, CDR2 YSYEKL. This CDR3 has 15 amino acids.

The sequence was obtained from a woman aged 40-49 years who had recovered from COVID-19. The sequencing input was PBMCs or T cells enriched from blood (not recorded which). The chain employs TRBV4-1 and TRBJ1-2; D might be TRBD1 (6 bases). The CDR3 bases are TGCGCCAGCAGCCAAGTGGGCACAGGGAACTATGGCTACACCTTC. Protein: CASSQVGTGNYGYTF.